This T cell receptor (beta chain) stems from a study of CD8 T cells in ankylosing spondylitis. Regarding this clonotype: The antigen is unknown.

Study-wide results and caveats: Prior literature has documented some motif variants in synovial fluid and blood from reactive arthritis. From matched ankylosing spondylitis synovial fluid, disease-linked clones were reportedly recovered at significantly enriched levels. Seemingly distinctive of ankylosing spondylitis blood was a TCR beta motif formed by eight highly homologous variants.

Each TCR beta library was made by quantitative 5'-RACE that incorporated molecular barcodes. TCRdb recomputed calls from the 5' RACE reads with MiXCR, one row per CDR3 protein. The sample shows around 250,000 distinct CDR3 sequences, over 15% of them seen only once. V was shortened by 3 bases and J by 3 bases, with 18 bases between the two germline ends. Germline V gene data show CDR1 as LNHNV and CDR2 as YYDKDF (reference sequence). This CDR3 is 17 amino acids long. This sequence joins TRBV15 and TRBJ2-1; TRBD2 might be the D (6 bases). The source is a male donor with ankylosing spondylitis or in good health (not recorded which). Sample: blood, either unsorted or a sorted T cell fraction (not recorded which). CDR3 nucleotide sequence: TGTGCCACCAGCAGGGGCCCCTACGGGACTCTCTACAATGAGCAGTTCTTC. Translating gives CATSRGPYGTLYNEQFF.